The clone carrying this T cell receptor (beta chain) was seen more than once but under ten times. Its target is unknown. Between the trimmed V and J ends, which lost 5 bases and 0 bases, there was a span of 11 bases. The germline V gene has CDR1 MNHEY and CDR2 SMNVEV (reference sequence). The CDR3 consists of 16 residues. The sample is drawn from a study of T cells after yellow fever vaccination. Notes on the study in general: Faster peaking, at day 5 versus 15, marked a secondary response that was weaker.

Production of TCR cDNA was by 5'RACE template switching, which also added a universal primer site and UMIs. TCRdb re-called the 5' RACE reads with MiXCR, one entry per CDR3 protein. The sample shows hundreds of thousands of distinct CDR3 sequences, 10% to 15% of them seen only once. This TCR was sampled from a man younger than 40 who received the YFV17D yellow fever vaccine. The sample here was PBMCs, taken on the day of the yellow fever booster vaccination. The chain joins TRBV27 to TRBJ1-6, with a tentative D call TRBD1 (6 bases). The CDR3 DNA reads TGTGCCAGCAGTGCCACAGGGAGCTCCTATAATTCACCCCTCCACTTT. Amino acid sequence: CASSATGSSYNSPLHF.